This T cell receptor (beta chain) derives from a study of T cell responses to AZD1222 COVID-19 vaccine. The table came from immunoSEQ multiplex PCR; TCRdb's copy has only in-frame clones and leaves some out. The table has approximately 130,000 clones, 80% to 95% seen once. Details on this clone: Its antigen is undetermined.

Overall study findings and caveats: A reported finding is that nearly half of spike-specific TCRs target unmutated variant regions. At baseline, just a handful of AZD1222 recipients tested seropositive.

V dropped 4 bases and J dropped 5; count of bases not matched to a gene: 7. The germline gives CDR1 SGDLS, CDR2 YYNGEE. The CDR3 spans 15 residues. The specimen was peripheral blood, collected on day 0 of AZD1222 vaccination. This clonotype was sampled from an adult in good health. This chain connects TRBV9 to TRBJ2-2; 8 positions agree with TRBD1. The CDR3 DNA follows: TGTGCCAGCAGCCCGAGACAGGGGCGGACCGGGGAGCTGTTTTTT. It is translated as CASSPRQGRTGELFF.